Listed below are T cell receptor beta chains from one sample, sequenced in a study of CD8+CD57+ T cells in acquired aplastic anemia. TCRdb reprocessed the reads with MiXCR, giving one entry per CDR3 protein. Seen here are a few hundred thousand distinct CDR3 sequences, approximately 60% observed once, and the top ten hold 29%. The sample taken for sequencing was sorted CD4+, CD8+, or CD8+CD57+ T cells (not recorded which) from PBMCs. These receptors originate from a human donor in good health. The CDR3 runs from the conserved cysteine through the conserved F or W. A D gene is named only where the DNA matches it firmly. Where a row states a size, it is once, few, many or the class of an expanded clone; other rows omit it.

clone_size	d_call	v_call	j_call	cdr3_aa	cdr3_nt
-	TRBD2	TRBV3-1	TRBJ2-5	CASRPSGGRQETQYF	TGTGCCAGCAGACCTAGCGGGGGGAGGCAAGAGACCCAGTACTTC
-	-	TRBV20-1	TRBJ1-2	CSASPVRRNGYTF	TGCAGTGCTAGCCCCGTGCGACGGAATGGCTACACCTTC
-	-	TRBV9	TRBJ2-3	CASSVNLASRTDTQYF	TGTGCCAGCAGCGTAAATCTAGCGTCTCGCACAGATACGCAGTATTTT
few	-	TRBV27	TRBJ1-1	CASTQRGEAHTEAFF	TGTGCCAGCACTCAACGGGGGGAAGCGCACACTGAAGCTTTCTTT
-	-	TRBV5-1	TRBJ1-1	CASSLGQRNTEAFF	TGCGCCAGCAGCTTGGGACAGCGTAACACTGAAGCTTTCTTT
many	TRBD2	TRBV27	TRBJ2-7	CASSLTGGSYEQYF	TGTGCCAGCAGTTTAACGGGAGGCTCCTACGAGCAGTACTTC
-	-	TRBV20-1	TRBJ2-7	CSAPGTAAYEQYF	TGCAGTGCCCCGGGAACGGCGGCCTACGAGCAGTACTTC
-	TRBD1	TRBV29-1	TRBJ2-7	CSVESLGTGLYEQYF	TGCAGCGTTGAAAGTTTGGGGACAGGGCTCTACGAGCAGTACTTC
many	-	TRBV10-1	TRBJ2-1	CASSEPLGDEQFF	TGCGCCAGCAGTGAACCCCTCGGCGATGAGCAGTTCTTC
few	-	TRBV29-1	TRBJ2-7	CSVGQVAYEQYF	TGCAGCGTTGGGCAGGTCGCGTACGAGCAGTACTTC
-	TRBD2	TRBV5-8	TRBJ2-7	CAISESGGREYEQYF	TGTGCCATCAGTGAGTCGGGGGGAAGGGAATACGAGCAGTACTTC
many	-	TRBV20-1	TRBJ1-2	CSAREDLGFGYTF	TGCAGTGCTAGAGAGGATTTGGGGTTTGGCTACACCTTC
many	-	TRBV29-1	TRBJ1-1	CSGGGRGDTEAFF	TGCAGCGGTGGCGGTCGGGGGGACACTGAAGCTTTCTTT
-	-	TRBV20-1	TRBJ2-5	CSALLAVQETQYF	TGCAGTGCTCTACTAGCAGTCCAAGAGACCCAGTACTTC
-	TRBD1	TRBV9	TRBJ2-7	CASSPGTGTVTYEQYF	TGTGCCAGCAGCCCAGGGACCGGGACAGTAACCTACGAGCAGTACTTC
-	TRBD1	TRBV19	TRBJ1-1	CASSWQRDRGNTEAFF	TGTGCCAGTAGTTGGCAGCGGGACAGGGGCAACACTGAAGCTTTCTTT
-	TRBD1	TRBV7-9	TRBJ1-5	CASSLAGGQGRSNQPQHF	TGTGCCAGCAGCTTAGCGGGCGGACAGGGGAGAAGCAATCAGCCCCAGCATTTT
-	-	TRBV20-1	TRBJ1-1	CSAPGGRSDTEAFF	TGCAGTGCCCCTGGGGGGCGCTCGGACACTGAAGCTTTCTTT